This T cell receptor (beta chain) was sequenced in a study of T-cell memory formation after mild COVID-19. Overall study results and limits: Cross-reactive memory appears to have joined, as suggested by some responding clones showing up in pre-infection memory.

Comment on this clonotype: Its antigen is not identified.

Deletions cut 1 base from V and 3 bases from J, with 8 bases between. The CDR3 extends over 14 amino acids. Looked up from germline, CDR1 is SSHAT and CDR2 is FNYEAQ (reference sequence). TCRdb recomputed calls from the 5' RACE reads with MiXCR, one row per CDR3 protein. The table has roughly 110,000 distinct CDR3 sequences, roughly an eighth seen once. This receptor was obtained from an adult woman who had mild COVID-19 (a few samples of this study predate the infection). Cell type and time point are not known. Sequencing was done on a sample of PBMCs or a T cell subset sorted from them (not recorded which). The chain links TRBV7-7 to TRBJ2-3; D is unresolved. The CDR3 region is CASSLGGWTDTQYF. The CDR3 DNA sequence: TGTGCCAGCAGCTTAGGGGGATGGACAGATACGCAGTATTTT.